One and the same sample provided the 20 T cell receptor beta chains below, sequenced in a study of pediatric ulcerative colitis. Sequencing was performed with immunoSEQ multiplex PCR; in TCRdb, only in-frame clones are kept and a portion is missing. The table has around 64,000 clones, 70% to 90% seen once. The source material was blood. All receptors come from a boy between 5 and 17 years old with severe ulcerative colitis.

CDR3 region: CASSQESGVRGYTF. Here the CDR3 DNA reads TGCGCCAGCAGCCAAGAATCAGGGGTCCGTGGCTACACCTTC. This sequence joins TRBV4-1 and TRBJ1-2; D is possibly TRBD1 (6 bases). The V end lost 0 bases, the J end lost 7 bases, and 12 bases lay between the germline ends. The germline CDR1 and CDR2 sequences are MGHRA and YSYEKL. The CDR3 length is 14 residues.

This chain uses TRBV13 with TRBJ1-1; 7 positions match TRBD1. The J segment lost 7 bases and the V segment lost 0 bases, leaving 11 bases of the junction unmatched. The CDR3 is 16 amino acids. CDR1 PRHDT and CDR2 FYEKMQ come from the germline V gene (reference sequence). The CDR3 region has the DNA TGTGCCAGCAGCTTAGGTAGGGGGCTGGGGGTGAGTGAAGCTTTCTTT. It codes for CASSLGRGLGVSEAFF.

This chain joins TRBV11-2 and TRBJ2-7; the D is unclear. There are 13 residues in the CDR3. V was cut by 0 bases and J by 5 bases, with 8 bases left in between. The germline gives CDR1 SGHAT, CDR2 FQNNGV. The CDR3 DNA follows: TGTGCCAGCAGCTTAGATCTAGTCCACGAGCAGTACTTC. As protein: CASSLDLVHEQYF. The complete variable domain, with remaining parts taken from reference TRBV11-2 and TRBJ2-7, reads EAGVAQSPRYKIIEKRQSVAFWCNPISGHATLYWYQQILGQGPKLLIQFQNNGVVDDSQLPKDRFSAERLKGVDSTLKIQPAKLEDSAVYLCASSLDLVHEQYFGPGTRLTVT.

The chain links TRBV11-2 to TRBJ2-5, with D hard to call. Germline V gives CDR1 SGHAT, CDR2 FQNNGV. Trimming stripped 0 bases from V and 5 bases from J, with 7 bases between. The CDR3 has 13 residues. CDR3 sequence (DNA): TGTGCCAGCAGCTTAGATATTCCGGAGACCCAGTACTTC. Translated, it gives CASSLDIPETQYF.

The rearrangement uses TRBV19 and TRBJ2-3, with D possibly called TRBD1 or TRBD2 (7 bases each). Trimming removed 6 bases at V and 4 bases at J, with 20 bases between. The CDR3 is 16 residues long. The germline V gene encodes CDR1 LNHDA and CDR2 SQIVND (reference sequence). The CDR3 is CASRGLSGGEPDTQYF. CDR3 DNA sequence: TGTGCCAGTAGAGGGCTATCAGGGGGGGAACCAGATACGCAGTATTTT.

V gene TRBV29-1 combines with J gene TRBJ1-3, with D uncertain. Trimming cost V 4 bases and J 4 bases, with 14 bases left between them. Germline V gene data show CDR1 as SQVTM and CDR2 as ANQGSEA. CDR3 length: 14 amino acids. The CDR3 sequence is CSVGIHNQGNTIYF. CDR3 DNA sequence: TGCAGCGTTGGGATACATAATCAGGGAAACACCATATATTTT.

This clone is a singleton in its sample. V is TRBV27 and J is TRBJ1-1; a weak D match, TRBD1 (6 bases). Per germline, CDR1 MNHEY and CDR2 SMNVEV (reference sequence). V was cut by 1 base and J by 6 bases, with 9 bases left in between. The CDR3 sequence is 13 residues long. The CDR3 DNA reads TGTGCCAGCAGTTTATTAGAGGGGGCTGAAGCTTTCTTT. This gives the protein CASSLLEGAEAFF.

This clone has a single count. The CDR3 DNA follows: TGTGCCAGCAGCAAAGGAGGGAGGGGACGGGGATATGGCTACACCTTC. Translated, it gives CASSKGGRGRGYGYTF. The chain recombines TRBV21-1 with TRBJ1-2. TRBV21-1 is given as a pseudogene. This CDR3 has 16 amino acids.

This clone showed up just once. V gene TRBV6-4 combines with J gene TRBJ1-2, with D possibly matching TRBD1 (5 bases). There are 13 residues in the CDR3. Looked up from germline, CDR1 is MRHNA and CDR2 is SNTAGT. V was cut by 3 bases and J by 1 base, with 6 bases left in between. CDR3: CASSEDNNYGYTF. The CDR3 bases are TGTGCCAGCAGTGAGGACAATAACTATGGCTACACCTTC.

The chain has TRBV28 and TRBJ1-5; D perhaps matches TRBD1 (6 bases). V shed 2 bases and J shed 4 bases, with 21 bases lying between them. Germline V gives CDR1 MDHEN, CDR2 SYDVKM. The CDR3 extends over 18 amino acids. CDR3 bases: TGTGCCAGCAGTTTAATAACAGGGCTCGGGAGGGAGAATCAGCCCCAGCATTTT. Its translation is CASSLITGLGRENQPQHF.

The CDR3, as DNA: TGTGCCAGCAGCGTCAAATCCGGGACAGGTTCCTACGAGCAGTACTTC. Encoded protein: CASSVKSGTGSYEQYF. The chain carries TRBV9 and TRBJ2-7, with 8 bases fitting TRBD1. Losses at the gene ends were 2 bases for V and 1 base for J; bases not matched to a gene: 8. The CDR3 loop spans 16 amino acids. The germline V gene has CDR1 SGDLS and CDR2 YYNGEE.

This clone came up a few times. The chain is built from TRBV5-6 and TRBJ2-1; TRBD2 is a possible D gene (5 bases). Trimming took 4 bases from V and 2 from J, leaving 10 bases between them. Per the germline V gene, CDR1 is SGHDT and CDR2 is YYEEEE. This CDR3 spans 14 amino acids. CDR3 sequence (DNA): TGTGCCAGCAGCATGTCTAGCCCCTACAATGAGCAGTTCTTC. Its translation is CASSMSSPYNEQFF. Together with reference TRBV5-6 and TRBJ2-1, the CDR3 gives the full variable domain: DAGVTQSPTHLIKTRGQQVTLRCSPKSGHDTVSWYQQALGQGPQFIFQYYEEEERQRGNFPDRFSGHQFPNYSSELNVNALLLGDSALYLCASSMSSPYNEQFFGPGTRLTVL.

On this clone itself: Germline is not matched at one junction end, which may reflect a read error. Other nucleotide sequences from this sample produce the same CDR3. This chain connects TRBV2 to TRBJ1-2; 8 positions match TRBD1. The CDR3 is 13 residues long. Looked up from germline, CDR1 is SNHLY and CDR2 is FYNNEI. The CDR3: CASRGTGQNGYTF. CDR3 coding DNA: TGTGCCAGCAGGGGGACAGGACAGAATGGCTACACCTTT.

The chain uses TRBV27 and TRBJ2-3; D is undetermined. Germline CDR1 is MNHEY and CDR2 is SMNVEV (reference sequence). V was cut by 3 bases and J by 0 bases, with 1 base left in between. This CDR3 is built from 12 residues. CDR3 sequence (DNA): TGTGCCAGCAGTTTTAGCACAGATACGCAGTATTTT. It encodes CASSFSTDTQYF.

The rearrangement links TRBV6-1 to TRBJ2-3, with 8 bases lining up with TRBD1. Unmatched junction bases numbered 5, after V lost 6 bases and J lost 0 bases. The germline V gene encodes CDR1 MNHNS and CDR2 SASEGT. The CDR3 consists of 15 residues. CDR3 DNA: TGTGCCAGCAGAGGCCGGGACAGGAGCACAGATACGCAGTATTTT. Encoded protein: CASRGRDRSTDTQYF.

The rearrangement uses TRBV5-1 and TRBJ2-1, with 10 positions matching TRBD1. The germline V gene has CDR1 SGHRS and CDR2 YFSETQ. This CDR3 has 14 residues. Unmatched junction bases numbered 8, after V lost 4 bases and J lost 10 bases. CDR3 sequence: CASSHDRGQGEQFF. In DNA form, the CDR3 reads TGCGCCAGCAGCCATGACAGGGGGCAAGGGGAGCAGTTCTTC.

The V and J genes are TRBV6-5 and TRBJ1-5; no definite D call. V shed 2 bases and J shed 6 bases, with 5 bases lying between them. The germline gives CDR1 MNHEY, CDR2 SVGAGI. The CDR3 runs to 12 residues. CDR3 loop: CASSYGSQPQHF. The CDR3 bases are TGTGCCAGCAGTTACGGGAGTCAGCCCCAGCATTTT.

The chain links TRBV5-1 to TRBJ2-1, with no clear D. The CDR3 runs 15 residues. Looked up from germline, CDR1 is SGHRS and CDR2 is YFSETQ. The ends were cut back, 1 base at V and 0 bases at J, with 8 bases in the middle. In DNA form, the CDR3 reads TGCGCCAGCAGCTTGTCGGGTAGCTCCTACAATGAGCAGTTCTTC. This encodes CASSLSGSSYNEQFF.

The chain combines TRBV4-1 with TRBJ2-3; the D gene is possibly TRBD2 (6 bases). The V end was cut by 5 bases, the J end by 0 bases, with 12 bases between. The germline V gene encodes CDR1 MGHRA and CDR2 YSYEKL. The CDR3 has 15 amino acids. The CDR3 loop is CASSVGGVSTDTQYF. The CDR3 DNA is TGCGCCAGCAGCGTAGGCGGGGTTAGCACAGATACGCAGTATTTT.

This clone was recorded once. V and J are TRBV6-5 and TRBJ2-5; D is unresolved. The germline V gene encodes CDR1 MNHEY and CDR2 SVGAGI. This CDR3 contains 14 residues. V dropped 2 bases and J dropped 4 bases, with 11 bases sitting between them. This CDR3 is CASSYGRYRETQYF. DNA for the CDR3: TGTGCCAGCAGTTACGGGCGGTACCGAGAGACCCAGTACTTC.